Below, 4 T cell receptor beta chains from the same sample are listed, as sequenced in a study of T cell changes during pregnancy in multiple sclerosis. The protocol was immunoSEQ multiplex PCR, while the TCRdb copy is restricted to in-frame clones and leaves out a portion. The sample holds 80,000 or so clones, about 90% seen once. Sequenced material: peripheral blood, taken before pregnancy. The source is a female donor with multiple sclerosis, enrolled in a pregnancy study.

The chain carries TRBV9 and TRBJ2-3; perhaps TRBD2 as D (6 bases). The CDR3 has 15 residues. Germline-derived CDR1 and CDR2 are SGDLS and YYNGEE. V was pared by 0 bases and J by 1 base, with 9 bases between. CDR3 amino acids: CASSVGPSGTDTQYF. In nucleotides, the CDR3 is TGTGCCAGCAGCGTAGGACCTAGCGGCACAGATACGCAGTATTTT.

The chain is built from TRBV28 and TRBJ1-3, with 8 bases that match TRBD1. The trim removed 5 bases at V and 3 bases at J, leaving 9 bases unmatched. The CDR3 is 16 residues long. Germline assignment: CDR1 MDHEN and CDR2 SYDVKM. CDR3 DNA: TGTGCCAGCAGTCCGTACAGGGGGGTTATTGGAAACACCATATATTTT. Translation: CASSPYRGVIGNTIYF.

The chain combines TRBV19 with TRBJ1-1, with D possibly TRBD1 on 6 matching bases. Germline CDR1 and CDR2: LNHDA and SQIVND (reference sequence). This CDR3 has 14 residues. Trimming left V 4 bases short and J 6 bases short, with 15 bases between. CDR3 DNA sequence: TGTGCCAGTAGTAATGGCGTCAACAGGGCTGAAGCTTTCTTT. Its translation: CASSNGVNRAEAFF.

This chain uses TRBV7-9 with TRBJ1-1, with D hard to call. The ends were cut back, 3 bases at V and 1 base at J, with 6 bases in the middle. Germline CDR1 SEHNR, CDR2 FQNEAQ (reference sequence). This CDR3 is 13 amino acids long. CDR3 sequence reads: CASSFHWNTEAFF. CDR3 bases: TGTGCCAGCAGCTTCCACTGGAACACTGAAGCTTTCTTT.